Only a few counts were recorded for the clone carrying this TCR beta chain. The data originate from a study of T cells in Graves' hyperthyroidism and ophthalmopathy. Researchers amplified the TCR beta CDR3 regions from RNA transcripts. HTBI primers were the set used in a first-round RT-PCR of the TCR CDR3. TCRdb reanalysed the multiplex PCR reads using MiXCR and keeps one entry per CDR3 protein. Of more than 300,000 distinct CDR3 sequences in the sample, around 20% were seen once. Clinical symptoms, serum thyroxine and TRAb, thyroid ultrasound and orbital computed tomography were used for the diagnoses. Sequenced input: blood. The receptor comes from a man in his late teens or twenties with Graves' ophthalmopathy.

This CDR3 reads CASSYGWEANYGYTF. DNA for the CDR3: TGTGCCAGCAGTTACGGCTGGGAGGCTAACTATGGCTACACCTTC. This chain uses TRBV6-5 with TRBJ1-2; D remains unclear. The CDR3 spans 15 residues. Trimming removed 2 bases at V and 0 bases at J, with 10 bases between. Germline V gene lookup returns CDR1 MNHEY and CDR2 SVGAGI.